Presented here are 20 T cell receptor beta chains from one specimen sequenced in a study of blood T cells in healthy people across ages. A sample-barcoded 5' primer and a J-beta primer mix were used in a second PCR of roughly 7 to 11 cycles. TCRdb passed the 5' RACE reads through MiXCR, listing each CDR3 protein once. Counted here are some 1.1 million distinct CDR3 sequences, approximately 38% occurring once; the ten biggest clones make up about an eighth. The sequencing input was blood. These receptor sequences come from a man younger than 35 in good health.

This clonotype was found many times. The V call is TRBV2, the J call TRBJ2-3; D not resolved. V lost 3 bases, J lost 4 bases, and 5 bases lay in between. This CDR3 contains 12 residues. Germline lookup yields CDR1 SNHLY and CDR2 FYNNEI. The CDR3 DNA follows: TGTGCCAGCAGTGAGGTGGCAGATACGCAGTATTTT. Translating gives CASSEVADTQYF.

This clonotype was detected a few times. The chain employs TRBV6-2 or TRBV6-3 and TRBJ2-3; D gene unclear. With 5 bases removed from V and 2 bases from J, the gap between germline ends came to 14 bases. The CDR3 contains 15 residues. Per the germline V gene, CDR1 is MNHEY and CDR2 is SVGEGT. The CDR3 nucleotides are TGTGCCAGCAGTGACATCAATAGGGCCACAGATACGCAGTATTTT. Amino acids: CASSDINRATDTQYF.

Notes on this clonotype: The junction does not match germline at one end; this may be a read error. The J gene is TRBJ2-1, the V gene TRBV14; TRBD2 might be the D (5 bases). The CDR3 contains 14 residues. CDR1 and CDR2 (germline): SGHDN, FVKESK. The CDR3 sequence is CAGSQDLREDEQFF. Written as DNA, the CDR3 is TGTGCCGGCAGCCAAGATCTCCGGGAAGATGAGCAGTTCTTC.

The chain has TRBV20-1 and TRBJ2-7, with D possibly being TRBD1 (5 bases). CDR1 is DFQATT and CDR2 is SNEGSKA in the germline V gene (reference sequence). The CDR3 contains 13 residues. DNA for the CDR3: TGCAGGGTTAGTAGGGGTGGAATCTGCGAGCAGTACTTC. It is translated as CRVSRGGICEQYF.

The chain is built from TRBV11-1 and TRBJ2-5; TRBD2 might be the D (5 bases). The CDR3 consists of 15 residues. Trimming removed 2 bases at V and 11 bases at J, with 21 bases between. Germline V gene lookup returns CDR1 SGHAT and CDR2 FQDESV (reference sequence). The CDR3 here is CASSLSSRGNNEQYF. DNA for the CDR3: TGTGCCAGCAGCTTATCGTCTCGAGGGAACAATGAGCAGTACTTC.

The CDR3 reads CSASLAGTDQPQHF. The CDR3 DNA sequence: TGCAGTGCTAGTTTGGCCGGGACCGATCAGCCCCAGCATTTT. V and J are TRBV20-1 and TRBJ1-5; tentative D call: TRBD1 (5 bases). V lost 3 bases, J lost 5 bases, and 14 bases lay in between. This CDR3 is 14 amino acids long. In germline, CDR1 is DFQATT, CDR2 SNEGSKA (reference sequence).

This clonotype was counted only a few times. The chain carries TRBV29-1 and TRBJ2-5; D gene ambiguous. CDR1 is SQVTM, CDR2 ANQGSEA, per germline. The CDR3 has 14 amino acids. V was shortened by 6 bases and J by 11 bases, with 25 bases between the two germline ends. This CDR3 reads CSVLKIRSLNEQYF. CDR3 DNA sequence: TGCAGCGTCCTAAAAATCAGGTCTCTCAATGAGCAGTACTTC. Complete variable domain (other parts from reference TRBV29-1 and TRBJ2-5): SAVISQKPSRDICQRGTSLTIQCQVDSQVTMMFWYRQQPGQSLTLIATANQGSEATYESGFVIDKFPISRPNLTFSTLTVSNMSPEDSSIYLCSVLKIRSLNEQYFGPGTRLLVL.

In this sample, this clonotype turned up a few times. This chain connects TRBV27 to TRBJ1-5; D remains ambiguous. The CDR3 has 14 amino acids. Germline V lookup: CDR1 MNHEY, CDR2 SMNVEV (reference sequence). V lost 5 bases, J lost 1 base, and 9 bases lay in between. The CDR3 DNA sequence: TGTGCCAGCAGTAAAGTTAGGAGCAATCAGCCCCAGCATTTT. This encodes CASSKVRSNQPQHF.

This clonotype is a singleton in its sample. The gene calls are TRBV18 and TRBJ2-1; 7 bases are a match to TRBD1. Germline V gives CDR1 KGHSH, CDR2 LQKENI. There are 15 residues in the CDR3. J was trimmed by 2 bases and V by 3 bases; bases with no gene match: 4. In nucleotides, the CDR3 is TGTGCCAGCTCACCTTCGCAGGGGGCCTACAATGAGCAGTTCTTC. Its translation is CASSPSQGAYNEQFF.

This clonotype was counted a few times. The rearrangement uses TRBV29-1 and TRBJ2-3; D remains unclear. The V end was cut by 3 bases, the J end by 7 bases, with 11 bases between. CDR1 SQVTM and CDR2 ANQGSEA come from the germline V gene. This CDR3 region has 12 residues. This chain's CDR3 is CSVDQFRNTQYF. The CDR3 bases are TGCAGCGTTGATCAGTTTCGGAATACGCAGTATTTT.

This clonotype was detected ten times or more. V is TRBV12-3 or TRBV12-4 and J is TRBJ2-3, with TRBD2 matching 7 bases. Trimming at V came to 3 bases and at J to 1 base, leaving 4 bases not matched to a gene. CDR3 length: 15 amino acids. The CDR3 DNA reads as TGTGCCAGCAGTTTCCTTCGGGGGGGCACAGATACGCAGTATTTT. It specifies CASSFLRGGTDTQYF.

In this sample, this clonotype turned up a few times. The chain employs TRBV2 and TRBJ1-2; TRBD1 matches at 7 bases. The CDR3 has 14 residues. CDR1 SNHLY and CDR2 FYNNEI come from the germline V gene. The V and J ends lost 7 bases and 6 bases, in that order; junction bases with no gene match: 11. The CDR3 bases are TGTGCCAGCAAACGGGAGAGACAGGGAGATGGCTACACCTTC. It yields the protein CASKRERQGDGYTF.

This clonotype was detected many times. The V and J genes are TRBV9 and TRBJ1-1; D is uncertain. This CDR3 comprises 12 residues. Germline CDR1 SGDLS, CDR2 YYNGEE. V was shortened by 3 bases and J by 5 bases, with 8 bases between the two germline ends. This CDR3 reads CASSGGGTEAFF. The CDR3 DNA reads as TGTGCCAGCAGCGGGGGAGGGACTGAAGCTTTCTTT.

The sample holds a few counts of this clonotype. The genes are TRBV29-1 and TRBJ1-1; 7 bases fit TRBD1. Germline assignment: CDR1 SQVTM and CDR2 ANQGSEA. The V gene end was trimmed by 6 bases and the J gene end by 0 bases; junction bases not matched to a gene: 4. This CDR3 spans 13 amino acids. The CDR3 region is CSVTGTVNTEAFF. The CDR3, as DNA: TGCAGCGTGACCGGGACAGTGAACACTGAAGCTTTCTTT.

V and J are TRBV7-2 and TRBJ1-1; 8 bases line up with TRBD1. Germline assignment: CDR1 SGHTA and CDR2 FQGNSA. This CDR3 is built from 15 residues. Losses at the gene ends were 5 bases for V and 3 bases for J; bases not matched to a gene: 8. CDR3 in amino acids: CASSTIGQGYTEAFF. The CDR3 coding sequence is TGTGCCAGCAGCACTATCGGACAGGGTTACACTGAAGCTTTCTTT.

The chain joins TRBV7-9 to TRBJ2-2; D gene unclear. The V end was cut by 1 base, the J end by 4 bases, with 13 bases between. Germline assignment: CDR1 SEHNR and CDR2 FQNEAQ (reference sequence). The CDR3 is 16 residues long. The CDR3 here is CASSLGLGFGTGELFF. In DNA, the CDR3 is TGTGCCAGCAGCTTAGGGCTGGGATTCGGCACCGGGGAGCTGTTTTTT.

The genes are TRBV6-5 and TRBJ1-1; TRBD1 might be the D (6 bases). Germline V gene data show CDR1 as MNHEY and CDR2 as SVGAGI. V was cut by 4 bases and J by 8 bases, with 14 bases left in between. This CDR3 comprises 13 residues. For the CDR3, the DNA is TGTGCCAGCAGTTCCCCAGGGACATCCGAAGCTTTCTTT. Residues: CASSSPGTSEAFF.

The genes are TRBV5-1 and TRBJ2-7, with D perhaps TRBD1 (7 bases). Trimming took off 0 bases at V and 5 bases at J, with 12 bases between the two ends. CDR1 and CDR2 from the germline V gene are SGHRS and YFSETQ. The CDR3 has 14 residues. This CDR3 is CASSLGQGGDEQYF. CDR3 DNA sequence: TGCGCCAGCAGCTTGGGACAGGGAGGAGACGAGCAGTACTTC.

The chain has TRBV2 and TRBJ1-1, with a tentative D call TRBD1 (5 bases). Germline CDR1 is SNHLY and CDR2 is FYNNEI. The CDR3 runs 13 residues. Trimming took 10 bases from V and 1 from J, leaving 13 bases between them. This chain's CDR3 is CATTQGENTEAFF. In DNA form, the CDR3 reads TGTGCCACAACCCAGGGAGAGAACACTGAAGCTTTCTTT.

This chain uses TRBV20-1 with TRBJ2-7, with D possibly called TRBD1 or TRBD2 (5 bases each). Matching the DNA end better, TRBJ2-5 makes the J call doubtful. CDR1 and CDR2 from the germline V gene are DFQATT and SNEGSKA (reference sequence). The length of the CDR3 is 18 residues. CDR3 nucleotides: TGCAGTGCTAGGCGAGGGGATCTTGGCTCCGCCGTCAGAGCGACCCAGTACTTC. This encodes CSARRGDLGSAVRATQYF.